These 29 T cell receptor beta chains originate from one sample sequenced in a study of follicular helper T cells after annual influenza vaccination. Clones were sequenced by immunoSEQ multiplex PCR, and TCRdb holds only the in-frame ones, with some missing. The table has about 11,000 clones, less than 80% seen once. Source: CXCR5- memory CD4+ T cells sorted from blood, taken 6 weeks after influenza vaccination. The receptors derive from an adult who received the influenza vaccine.

V usage is TRBV4-2 and J usage is TRBJ1-5; D gene ambiguous. V was cut by 4 bases and J by 0 bases, with 16 bases left in between. CDR3 size: 17 residues. Per the germline V gene, CDR1 is LGHNA and CDR2 is YNFKEQ. The CDR3: CASSRKGGKDSNQPQHF. The DNA for the CDR3 is TGTGCCAGCAGCCGAAAGGGAGGGAAAGATAGCAATCAGCCCCAGCATTTT.

The chain has TRBV19 and TRBJ1-6; D not certain. CDR1 is LNHDA, CDR2 SQIVND, per germline (reference sequence). This CDR3 region has 14 residues. V shed 3 bases and J shed 3 bases, with 6 bases lying between them. CDR3 loop: CASSIGGYNSPLHF. In DNA, the CDR3 is TGTGCCAGTAGTATCGGAGGCTATAATTCACCCCTCCACTTT.

CDR3 coding DNA: TGCGCCAGCAGCTTGCTCGGGACTCAGGATGGCTACACCTTC. Its translation is CASSLLGTQDGYTF. The chain recombines TRBV5-1 with TRBJ1-2; TRBD1 is a possible D gene (5 bases). The CDR3 length is 14 residues. The germline V gene encodes CDR1 SGHRS and CDR2 YFSETQ. V lost 1 base, J lost 6 bases, and 13 bases lay in between.

The V and J genes are TRBV7-3 and TRBJ1-5, with 7 bases fitting TRBD1. CDR3 length: 16 amino acids. Germline lookup yields CDR1 SGHTA and CDR2 FQGTGA. With 5 bases clipped from V and 3 bases from J, the junction kept 10 bases outside the gene matches. DNA of the CDR3: TGTGCCAGCAGCCAAGGGGTAGGGGGCATCAATCAGCCCCAGCATTTT. It encodes CASSQGVGGINQPQHF. Together with reference TRBV7-3 and TRBJ1-5, the CDR3 gives the full variable domain: GAGVSQTPSNKVTEKGKYVELRCDPISGHTALYWYRQSLGQGPEFLIYFQGTGAADDSGLPNDRFFAVRPEGSVSTLKIQRTERGDSAVYLCASSQGVGGINQPQHFGDGTRLSIL.

This clone occurred once. The V and J genes are TRBV10-3 and TRBJ2-3; D is uncertain. The CDR3 is 11 amino acids. CDR1 and CDR2 (germline): ENHRY, SYGVKD. For the CDR3, the DNA is TGTGCGTCCAGAAACACAGATACGCAGTATTTT. It codes for CASRNTDTQYF.

This chain links TRBV5-1 with TRBJ1-3; D possibly corresponds to TRBD1 (6 bases). V was shortened by 4 bases and J by 0 bases, with 8 bases between the two germline ends. The CDR3 totals 14 residues. Per the germline V gene, CDR1 is SGHRS and CDR2 is YFSETQ. The CDR3 nucleotides read TGCGCCAGCAGCCCGGGACACTCTGGAAACACCATATATTTT. Its translation: CASSPGHSGNTIYF.

As DNA, the CDR3 is TGTGCCAGCAGCGGAACGGGCAGGGAGGTTTTCCAGTACTTC. Translated: CASSGTGREVFQYF. The rearrangement uses TRBV4-2 and TRBJ2-7; a possible D gene is TRBD2 (6 bases). The CDR3 runs to 14 residues. Per germline, CDR1 LGHNA and CDR2 YNFKEQ. Between the trimmed V and J ends, which lost 5 bases and 10 bases, there was a span of 21 bases.

The CDR3 sequence is CATSPWGGEGTGELFF. DNA of the CDR3: TGTGCCACCTCTCCTTGGGGGGGGGAAGGCACCGGGGAGCTGTTTTTT. This sequence joins TRBV10-3 and TRBJ2-2, with 7 bases identical to TRBD2. The germline V gene has CDR1 ENHRY and CDR2 SYGVKD. V was pared by 10 bases and J by 4 bases, with 15 bases of the junction left unmatched. The CDR3 has 16 residues.

The chain employs TRBV5-6 and TRBJ2-3; 8 nucleotides agree with TRBD1. The CDR3 runs 16 residues. V dropped 3 bases and J dropped 3; count of bases not matched to a gene: 9. CDR1 and CDR2 (germline): SGHDT, YYEEEE. The DNA of the CDR3 is TGTGCCAGCAGCTGGGTCCGGGACAGGTCGACAGATACGCAGTATTTT. Residues: CASSWVRDRSTDTQYF.

The J gene is TRBJ1-1, the V gene TRBV7-9, with D hard to call. The V end lost 5 bases, the J end lost 1 base, and 11 bases lay between the germline ends. This CDR3 contains 14 residues. Germline-derived CDR1 and CDR2 are SEHNR and FQNEAQ (reference sequence). In nucleotides, the CDR3 is TGTGCCAGCAGCCTGACGGACGGGAACACTGAAGCTTTCTTT. It encodes CASSLTDGNTEAFF.

The chain has TRBV6-5 and TRBJ2-7, with 7 bases fitting TRBD2. With V trimmed by 11 bases and J by 0 bases, 13 bases remained unmatched. Germline V gene sequence: CDR1 MNHEY, CDR2 SVGAGI. CDR3 length: 15 amino acids. This CDR3 is CACGRDGLGSYEQYF. In DNA form, the CDR3 reads TGTGCCTGTGGGAGGGACGGACTGGGCTCCTACGAGCAGTACTTC.

The chain employs TRBV20-1 and TRBJ2-5; D might be TRBD1 (5 bases). The CDR3 runs 11 residues. CDR1 is DFQATT, CDR2 SNEGSKA, per germline (reference sequence). V was pared by 0 bases and J by 10 bases, with 9 bases between. The CDR3 DNA is TGCAGTGCTAGAGATCAGGGTAACCAGTACTTC. This sequence encodes CSARDQGNQYF.

This chain connects TRBV7-9 to TRBJ2-5, with D unresolved. Germline assignment: CDR1 SEHNR and CDR2 FQNEAQ (reference sequence). CDR3 size: 10 residues. V shed 6 bases and J shed 2 bases, with 1 base lying between them. DNA of the CDR3: TGTGCCAGCAGTCAAGAGACCCAGTACTTC. This translates into CASSQETQYF.

The chain has TRBV2 and TRBJ2-1, with D uncertain. Germline CDR1 reads SNHLY; CDR2 reads FYNNEI. This CDR3 contains 12 residues. Between the trimmed V and J ends, which lost 6 bases and 6 bases, there was a span of 9 bases. The CDR3 region has the DNA TGTGCCAGCAGAGCCGACGGCAATGAGCAGTTCTTC. Translation gives CASRADGNEQFF.

The V and J genes are TRBV5-6 and TRBJ2-5; D remains ambiguous. Germline V lookup: CDR1 SGHDT, CDR2 YYEEEE. The CDR3 consists of 14 residues. V gave up 2 bases and J gave up 2 bases, with 10 bases separating them. In DNA form, the CDR3 reads TGTGCCAGCAGCTTACCCCCGCTGCAAGAGACCCAGTACTTC. Its translation is CASSLPPLQETQYF. The whole variable domain, remainder taken from reference TRBV5-6 and TRBJ2-5, is DAGVTQSPTHLIKTRGQQVTLRCSPKSGHDTVSWYQQALGQGPQFIFQYYEEEERQRGNFPDRFSGHQFPNYSSELNVNALLLGDSALYLCASSLPPLQETQYFGPGTRLLVL.

The chain uses TRBV11-2 and TRBJ2-1; 13 bases are a match to TRBD2. Germline CDR1 is SGHAT and CDR2 is FQNNGV. The CDR3 is 14 amino acids. Trimming at V came to 4 bases and at J to 11 bases, leaving 5 bases not matched to a gene. This chain's CDR3 is CASSSWTSGGQQFF. The DNA of the CDR3 is TGTGCCAGCAGCTCTTGGACTAGCGGGGGCCAGCAGTTCTTC. Variable domain in full (rest from reference TRBV11-2 and TRBJ2-1): EAGVAQSPRYKIIEKRQSVAFWCNPISGHATLYWYQQILGQGPKLLIQFQNNGVVDDSQLPKDRFSAERLKGVDSTLKIQPAKLEDSAVYLCASSSWTSGGQQFFGPGTRLTVL.

The V and J genes are TRBV6-5 and TRBJ1-5; D might be TRBD1 (6 bases). V was shortened by 6 bases and J by 7 bases, with 19 bases between the two germline ends. Germline CDR1 and CDR2: MNHEY and SVGAGI. The CDR3 contains 15 residues. The CDR3 spells CASRSGGAQSQPQHF. CDR3 DNA sequence: TGTGCCAGCAGAAGCGGGGGGGCACAATCCCAGCCCCAGCATTTT.

The V call is TRBV2, the J call TRBJ2-3; 7 nucleotides match TRBD2. This CDR3 contains 15 residues. Losses at the gene ends were 5 bases for V and 1 base for J; bases not matched to a gene: 6. From germline, CDR1 is SNHLY and CDR2 FYNNEI. The CDR3 DNA reads as TGTGCCAGCAGTAGACCGGGGGGAGGCACAGATACGCAGTATTTT. Encoded protein: CASSRPGGGTDTQYF.

The V and J genes are TRBV6-1 and TRBJ1-6; maybe TRBD1 (6 bases). There are 12 residues in the CDR3. Germline V gene lookup returns CDR1 MNHNS and CDR2 SASEGT. CDR3 nucleotide sequence: TGTGCTGGGGGCGGCTATAATTCACCCCTCCACTTT. Translation gives CAGGGYNSPLHF.

This chain connects TRBV13 to TRBJ2-6; the D is unclear. Germline values: CDR1 PRHDT, CDR2 FYEKMQ (reference sequence). V was cut by 2 bases and J by 0 bases, with 5 bases left in between. The CDR3 covers 15 residues. DNA of the CDR3: TGTGCCAGCAGCTTACTTATCTCTGGGGCCAACGTCCTGACTTTC. It specifies CASSLLISGANVLTF.

The genes are TRBV9 and TRBJ1-4; D is perhaps TRBD1 (5 bases). Germline V lookup: CDR1 SGDLS, CDR2 YYNGEE. The CDR3 contains 14 residues. V was clipped by 4 bases and J by 8 bases, with 15 bases between them. In DNA form, the CDR3 reads TGTGCCAGCAGCACAGGCTCTAGAGAAGAAAAACTGTTTTTT. It is translated as CASSTGSREEKLFF.

This clone was seen a few times. The J gene is TRBJ1-2, the V gene TRBV6-6, with D hard to call. The CDR3 is 14 residues long. V lost 2 bases to trimming and J lost 1 base, with 8 bases between them. Germline CDR1 and CDR2: MNHNY and SVGAGI (reference sequence). CDR3 residues: CASSYVGSNYGYTF. The DNA of the CDR3 is TGTGCCAGCAGTTACGTGGGCAGTAACTATGGCTACACCTTC.

This clone has a single count. This chain connects TRBV4-1 to TRBJ2-3, with D uncertain. Germline V gene data show CDR1 as MGHRA and CDR2 as YSYEKL. The CDR3 extends over 13 amino acids. With 4 bases removed from V and 2 bases from J, the gap between germline ends came to 7 bases. The CDR3 spells CASSLSHTDTQYF. The CDR3 nucleotides read TGCGCCAGCAGCCTCAGCCACACAGATACGCAGTATTTT.

This clone was seen more than once but under ten times. CDR3 loop: CASSETRTGELFF. The CDR3 DNA is TGCGCCAGCAGCGAAACAAGAACCGGGGAGCTGTTTTTT. This chain connects TRBV5-1 to TRBJ2-2; unclear D gene. The V gene's germline CDR1 is SGHRS and CDR2 YFSETQ. The CDR3 runs 13 residues. Trimming removed 4 bases from V and 5 bases from J, with 9 bases in between.

Remarks on this clone: A junction boundary mismatches the germline segment, possibly from a read error. The V and J genes are TRBV2 and TRBJ2-3; D is perhaps TRBD1 (6 bases). The CDR3 spans 15 residues. Per germline, CDR1 SNHLY and CDR2 FYNNEI. CDR3: CAGSDERQATDTQYF. In nucleotides, the CDR3 is TGTGCCGGCAGTGATGAGCGACAGGCCACAGATACGCAGTATTTT.

Written as DNA, the CDR3 is TGTGCCAGCAGCTCCCAACCCCAAAAAACAAACATTCAGTACTTC. Protein product: CASSSQPQKTNIQYF. The rearrangement links TRBV7-8 to TRBJ2-4; no clear D. The V gene's germline CDR1 is SGHVS and CDR2 FQNEAQ. V lost 4 bases and J 6 bases, leaving 16 bases between the germline ends. The CDR3 runs to 15 residues.

The chain employs TRBV9 and TRBJ2-7; 8 nucleotides align to TRBD1. This CDR3 region has 14 residues. Germline-derived CDR1 and CDR2 are SGDLS and YYNGEE. V was clipped by 0 bases and J by 3 bases; unmatched bases: 2. CDR3 protein: CASSVGTGNYEQYF. CDR3 in DNA: TGTGCCAGCAGCGTAGGGACAGGGAACTACGAGCAGTACTTC.

The rearrangement uses TRBV15 and TRBJ2-7; D gene uncertain. Deletions cut 1 base from V and 4 bases from J, with 14 bases between. CDR1 is LNHNV and CDR2 is YYDKDF in the germline V gene (reference sequence). The CDR3 runs to 15 residues. The CDR3 is CATSRGIIRRYEQYF. DNA for the CDR3: TGTGCCACCAGCAGAGGGATCATAAGGAGATACGAGCAGTACTTC.

This chain uses TRBV19 with TRBJ2-1; 7 bases line up with TRBD2. This CDR3 spans 15 amino acids. With 2 bases clipped from V and 5 bases from J, the junction kept 6 bases outside the gene matches. Germline assignment: CDR1 LNHDA and CDR2 SQIVND (reference sequence). CDR3: CASSILRGLNNEQFF. CDR3 nucleotide sequence: TGTGCCAGTAGTATACTTAGGGGACTAAACAATGAGCAGTTCTTC.